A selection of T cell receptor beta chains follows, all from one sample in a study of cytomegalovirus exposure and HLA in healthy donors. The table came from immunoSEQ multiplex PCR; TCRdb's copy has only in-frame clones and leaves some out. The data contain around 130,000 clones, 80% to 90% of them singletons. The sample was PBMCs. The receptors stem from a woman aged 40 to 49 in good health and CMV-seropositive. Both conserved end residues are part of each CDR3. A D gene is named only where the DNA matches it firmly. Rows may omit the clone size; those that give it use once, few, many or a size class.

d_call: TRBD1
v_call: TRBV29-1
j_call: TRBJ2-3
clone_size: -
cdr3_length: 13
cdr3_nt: TGCAGCGTTGGCAGGGGGCAGCGTGATACGCAGTATTTT
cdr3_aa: CSVGRGQRDTQYF

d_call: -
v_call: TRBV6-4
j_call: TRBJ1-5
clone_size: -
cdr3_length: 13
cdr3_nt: TGTGCCAGCAGTTTAAGGGGTGCTCAGCCCCAGCATTTT
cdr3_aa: CASSLRGAQPQHF

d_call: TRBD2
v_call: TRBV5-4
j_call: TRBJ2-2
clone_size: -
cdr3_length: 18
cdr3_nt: TGTGCCAGCAGACCCGGACTAGCGGGGGGGTCTTGGGCCGGGGAGCTGTTTTTT
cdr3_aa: CASRPGLAGGSWAGELFF

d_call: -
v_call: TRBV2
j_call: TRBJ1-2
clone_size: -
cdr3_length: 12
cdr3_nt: TGTGCCAGCAGGTATACAGGGTGGAGCTACACCTTC
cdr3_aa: CASRYTGWSYTF

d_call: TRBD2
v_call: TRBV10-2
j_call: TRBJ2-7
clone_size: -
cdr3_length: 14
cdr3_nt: TGCGCCAGCAGTGTTCGGGGGGGGACCTACGAGCAGTACTTC
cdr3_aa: CASSVRGGTYEQYF

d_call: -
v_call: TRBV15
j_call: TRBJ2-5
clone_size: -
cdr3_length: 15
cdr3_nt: TGTGCCACCAGCAGCTATAGGCGGATCCAAGAGACCCAGTACTTC
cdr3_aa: CATSSYRRIQETQYF

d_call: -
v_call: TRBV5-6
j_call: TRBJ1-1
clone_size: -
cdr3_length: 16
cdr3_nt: TGTGCCAGCAGCTTCACACAGGTTAGGTTGAACACTGAAGCTTTCTTT
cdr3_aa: CASSFTQVRLNTEAFF

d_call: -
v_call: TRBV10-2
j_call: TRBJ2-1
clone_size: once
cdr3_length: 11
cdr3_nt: TGCGCCTCTCTTGGGGCAGGTGAGCAGTTCTTC
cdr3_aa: CASLGAGEQFF

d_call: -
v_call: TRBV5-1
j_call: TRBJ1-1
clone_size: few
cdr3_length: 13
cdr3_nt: TGCGCCAGCACCACAACCTCTTTGGCTGAAGCTTTCTTT
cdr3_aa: CASTTTSLAEAFF

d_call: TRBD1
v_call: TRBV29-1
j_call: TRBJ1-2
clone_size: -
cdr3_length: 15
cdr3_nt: TGCAGCGTTGATGACCCGGGACAGGGGAACGGTGGCTACACCTTC
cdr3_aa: CSVDDPGQGNGGYTF

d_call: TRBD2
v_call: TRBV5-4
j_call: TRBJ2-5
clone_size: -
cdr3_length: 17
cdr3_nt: TGTGCCAGCAGCTCCCCCGGGACTAGCGGGGGGGGAAAGACCCAGTACTTC
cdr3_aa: CASSSPGTSGGGKTQYF

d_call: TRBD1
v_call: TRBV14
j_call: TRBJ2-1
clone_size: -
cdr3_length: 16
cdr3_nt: TGTGCCAGCAGCCAACTTACAGGGGCCCCATACAATGAGCAGTTCTTC
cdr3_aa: CASSQLTGAPYNEQFF

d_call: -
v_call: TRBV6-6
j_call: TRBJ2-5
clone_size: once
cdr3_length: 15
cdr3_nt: TGTGCCAGCAGTTTTAGGGGTTTGGGTCAGGAGACCCAGTACTTC
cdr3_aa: CASSFRGLGQETQYF

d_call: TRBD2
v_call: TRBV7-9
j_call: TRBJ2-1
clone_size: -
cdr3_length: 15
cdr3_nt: TGTGCCAGCAGCTTAGCGACTAGCGGGACCGATGAGCAGTTCTTC
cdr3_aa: CASSLATSGTDEQFF

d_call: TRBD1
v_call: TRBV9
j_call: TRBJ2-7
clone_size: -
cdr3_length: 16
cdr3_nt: TGTGCCAGCAGCGTAGACGCCCGAGGGGCAGGGGGCGAGCAGTACTTC
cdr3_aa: CASSVDARGAGGEQYF

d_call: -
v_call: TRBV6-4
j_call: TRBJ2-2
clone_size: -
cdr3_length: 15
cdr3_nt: TGTGCCAGCAGTCGGGGGACAGCGAACACCGGGGAGCTGTTTTTT
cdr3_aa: CASSRGTANTGELFF

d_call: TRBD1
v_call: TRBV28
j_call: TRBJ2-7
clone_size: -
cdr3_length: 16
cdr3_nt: TGTGCCAGCAGCCTGGGGGGGGGAGGGGACAGGGGCGAGCAGTACTTC
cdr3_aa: CASSLGGGGDRGEQYF

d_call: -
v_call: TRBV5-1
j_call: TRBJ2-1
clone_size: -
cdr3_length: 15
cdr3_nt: TGCGCCAGCAGCTCGGTAGGGGGTAGGAACAATGAGCAGTTCTTC
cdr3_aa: CASSSVGGRNNEQFF

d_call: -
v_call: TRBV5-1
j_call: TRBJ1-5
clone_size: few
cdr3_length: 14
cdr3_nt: TGCGCCAGCAGCTTGGCCACAGGCAATCAGCCCCAGCATTTT
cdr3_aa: CASSLATGNQPQHF

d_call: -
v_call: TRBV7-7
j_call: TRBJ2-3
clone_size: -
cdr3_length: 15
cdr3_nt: TGTGCCTTTCCGTACCGGGAATTAAGCACAGATACGCAGTATTTT
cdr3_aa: CAFPYRELSTDTQYF

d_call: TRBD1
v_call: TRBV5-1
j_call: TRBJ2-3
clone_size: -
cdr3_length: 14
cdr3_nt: TGCGCCAGCAGCCTGGGACAGAGCACAGATACGCAGTATTTT
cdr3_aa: CASSLGQSTDTQYF

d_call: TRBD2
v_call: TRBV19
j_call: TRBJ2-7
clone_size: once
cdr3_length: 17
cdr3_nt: TGTGCCAGTAGCCGACTGACTAGCGGGAGCAGTACCTACGAGCAGTACTTC
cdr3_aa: CASSRLTSGSSTYEQYF